The TCR beta chain described here comes from a study of pediatric ulcerative colitis. Whole-study results and caveats: Compared with controls, ulcerative colitis showed greater blood-rectum clone sharing.

Sequencing was performed with immunoSEQ multiplex PCR; in TCRdb, only in-frame clones are kept and a portion is missing. The repertoire holds 5,000 or so clones, approximately 89% seen once, with 1.9% in the top ten. Points on this clone: Antigen unknown.

Controls had normal endoscopy and no IBD diagnosis within a year. Blood was drawn at the time of colonoscopy. Trimming left V 5 bases short and J 4 bases short, with 11 bases between. This CDR3 region has 13 residues. Germline CDR1 is KGHSH and CDR2 is LQKENI. This sequence originates from a girl aged 10 to 17 who was a control in a study of pediatric ulcerative colitis. Specimen: blood. The V gene is TRBV18, the J gene TRBJ2-5; D may be TRBD2 (5 bases). The CDR3 spells CASSTSGRETQYF. DNA of the CDR3: TGTGCCAGCTCAACCAGCGGACGAGAGACCCAGTACTTC.